The present TCR beta chain was sequenced within a study of monozygotic twins with inflammatory bowel disease. Study-wide points: Whether twins were concordant or discordant made no difference to repertoire similarity, possibly from limited power.

This CDR3 has 13 residues. Looked up from germline, CDR1 is SNHLY and CDR2 is FYNNEI. With respect to this clonotype: Antigen: not known.

TCRdb reanalyzed the 5' RACE reads, giving one entry per CDR3 protein sequence and no DNA. Found here are approximately 120,000 distinct CDR3 sequences; the top ten clones hold roughly 12%. This sequence was found in a human donor with ulcerative colitis or Crohn's disease, or a healthy co-twin of an affected twin (not recorded which). What was sequenced was blood. The chain joins TRBV2 to TRBJ2-1; absent DNA, TCRdb's TRBD1 call cannot be checked. CDR3 region: CASKWDREGEQFF.